Reported below is one T cell receptor (beta chain). The authors amplified TCR beta CDR3 regions, and they did so from RNA transcripts for repertoire sequencing. HTBI-primed RT-PCR formed the first round, and a multiplex PCR formed the second. MiXCR, run by TCRdb on the multiplex PCR reads, gives a single entry per CDR3 protein. The sample includes 200,000 to 300,000 distinct CDR3 sequences, about 47% of them seen just once. This record belongs to a study of Graves' ophthalmopathy and Graves' hyperthyroidism. Ophthalmopathic donors had moderate-to-severe activity, CAS ≥3 and NOSPECS ≥4, with disease that had lasted under 3 months. The germline gives CDR1 SGHVS, CDR2 FNYEAQ. The CDR3 spans 14 residues. V lost 5 bases and J lost 2; bases outside the gene matches: 5.

Material for sequencing was peripheral blood. This TCR was recovered from an adult man with Graves' ophthalmopathy. The rearrangement uses TRBV7-6 and TRBJ2-7; 8 bases are a match to TRBD1. The CDR3: CASSGQGGPYEQYF. The CDR3 DNA is TGTGCCAGCAGCGGACAGGGCGGTCCCTACGAGCAGTACTTC.